This T cell receptor beta chain emerged from a study of post-analysis software for immune sequencing data. The overall study: Secondary progressive, relapsing-remitting and progressive-relapsing multiple sclerosis were among the included disease courses.

Study conclusions and caveats: Strong co-clustering by F measure was seen for same-batch samples. Controls had significantly higher normalized Chao1 diversity than multiple sclerosis patients. Controls had lower frequencies than patients of about 5 TRBV segments, which included TRBV5-6, TRBV5-1 and TRBV20-1.

This clonotype showed up just once. Its cognate antigen is unknown. TCR beta cDNA libraries had unique molecular identifiers. There were 1 to 10 million T cells, and around 500,000 cDNA molecules came from them. TCRdb passed the PCR reads through MiXCR, listing each CDR3 protein once. Of hundreds of thousands of distinct CDR3 sequences in the sample, around 40% are singletons; the top ten hold 1.7%. The V gene's germline CDR1 is MNHEY and CDR2 SVGEGT. The CDR3 runs to 16 residues. Trimming left V 6 bases short and J 0 bases short, with 12 bases between. Sequences were obtained from blood. This TCR was sampled from a girl aged 5-17 years with multiple sclerosis. This rearrangement joins TRBV6-2 or TRBV6-3 to TRBJ1-6; no clear D. The CDR3 loop is CASRLDASSYNSPLHF. Written as DNA, the CDR3 is TGTGCCAGCAGGCTAGACGCGAGCTCCTATAATTCACCCCTCCACTTT.